This T cell receptor beta chain emerged from a study of blood T cell repertoires in COVID-19. Study background: Italy, Spain and the United States were the sources of the convalescent and acute COVID-19 samples. The cDNA or gDNA used as material had been derived from T cells, B-cell-depleted T cells, or PBMCs.

Sequencing used immunoSEQ multiplex PCR; TCRdb keeps in-frame clones, though not all of them. Among more than 40,000 clones, approximately 90% were seen once, and the ten largest hold about 8.8%. CDR3 length: 13 amino acids. Between the trimmed V and J ends, which lost 4 bases and 2 bases, there was a span of 6 bases. Germline V gene lookup returns CDR1 KGHDR and CDR2 SFDVKD. Sequenced sample: peripheral blood. The chain couples TRBV24-1 to TRBJ2-3; D is unresolved. This clonotype originated in a man in his fifties with active COVID-19. The CDR3 reads CATSETNTDTQYF. The CDR3 DNA sequence: TGTGCCACCAGTGAGACAAACACAGATACGCAGTATTTT.